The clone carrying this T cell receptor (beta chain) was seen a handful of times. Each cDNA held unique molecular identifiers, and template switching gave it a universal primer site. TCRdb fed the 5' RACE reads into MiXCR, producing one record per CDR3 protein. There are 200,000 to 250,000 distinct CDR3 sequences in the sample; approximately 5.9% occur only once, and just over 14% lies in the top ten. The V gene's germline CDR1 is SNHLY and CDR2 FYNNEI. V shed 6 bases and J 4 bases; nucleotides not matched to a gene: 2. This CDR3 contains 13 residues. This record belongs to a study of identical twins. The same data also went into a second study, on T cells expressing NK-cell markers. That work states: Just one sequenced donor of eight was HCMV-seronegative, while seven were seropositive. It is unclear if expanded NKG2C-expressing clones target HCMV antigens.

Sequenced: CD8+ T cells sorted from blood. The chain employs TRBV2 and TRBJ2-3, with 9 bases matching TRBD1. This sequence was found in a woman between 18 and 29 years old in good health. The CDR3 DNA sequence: TGTGCCAGCAGGGACAGGGGTCCAGATACGCAGTATTTT. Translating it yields CASRDRGPDTQYF.